The subject of this entry is one T cell receptor (beta chain). Its antigen is unidentified. This entry belongs to a study of human T cells and chemical hapten exposure. Study-wide results and caveats: TCRs whose frequency exceeded 1 in 1000 remained the same following DPC sensitization. While controls formed fewer of them, expanded TCRs formed significantly more large CDR3 similarity clusters.

TCRdb reprocessed the RACE reads with MiXCR, giving one entry per CDR3 protein. Here the sample spans more than 300,000 distinct CDR3 sequences, about 5% being singletons. The time point was: pre-sensitization, week 0. Stated treatment: therapeutic diphenylcyclopropenone sensitization with weekly scalp DPC. Alopecia patients between 18 and 70 years old and suitable for DPC were used as donors. The CDR3 is made up of 16 amino acids. Germline V lookup: CDR1 DFQATT, CDR2 SNEGSKA (reference sequence). V lost 6 bases and J lost 5, with 24 bases in between. The source material was whole blood, sampled in connection with sensitization to the hapten diphenylcyclopropenone (DPC). The clonotype originates from a young woman with alopecia areata. Some clones in this sample may be carry-over from other donors' samples. The rearrangement uses TRBV20-1 and TRBJ2-3; either TRBD1 or TRBD2 may supply D (6 bases each). The CDR3 DNA reads as TGCAGTGCAAGCCCTACTGGGGGGCGCGCCGGAGATACGCAGTATTTT. This encodes CSASPTGGRAGDTQYF.